Presented here are 27 T cell receptor beta chains from one specimen sequenced in a study of blood T cell repertoires in COVID-19. Generated by immunoSEQ multiplex PCR, the TCRdb table keeps only in-frame clones and is missing some. The sample holds about 260,000 clones, 80% to 90% seen once. Sequenced material: peripheral blood. The receptors come from a man younger than 45 with active or convalescent COVID-19.

The table lists this clone with a count of one. The chain has TRBV24-1 and TRBJ2-2; TRBD1 is a possible D gene (5 bases). The V gene lost 4 bases and the J gene lost 6 bases, with 8 bases spanning the gap. Germline CDR1 reads KGHDR; CDR2 reads SFDVKD. CDR3 length: 13 amino acids. The CDR3 region is CATSDRAAGELFF. CDR3 DNA sequence: TGTGCCACCAGTGACAGGGCTGCCGGGGAGCTGTTTTTT.

This clone was picked up a small number of times. The rearrangement uses TRBV3-1 (or the pseudogene TRBV3-2) and TRBJ2-6; TRBD2 matches 13 bases. This CDR3 has 18 amino acids. V shed 7 bases, J shed 1 base, and the junction held 7 bases outside the gene matches. The germline CDR1 and CDR2 sequences are LGHDT and YNNKEL (reference sequence). The CDR3 reads CASTRTSGGFSGANVLTF. For the CDR3, the DNA is TGTGCCAGCACCCGGACTAGCGGGGGCTTTTCTGGGGCCAACGTCCTGACTTTC.

This sequence joins TRBV12-3 or TRBV12-4 and TRBJ1-5; D uncertain. V lost 1 base and J lost 9, with 10 bases in between. CDR3 length: 13 amino acids. The CDR3 DNA reads as TGTGCCAGCAGTTTAGGGGAGTCCGGGCCCCAGCATTTT. Translated, it gives CASSLGESGPQHF.

V gene TRBV9 combines with J gene TRBJ2-3, with unresolved D. V was trimmed by 7 bases and J by 0 bases, leaving 9 bases between them. CDR3 length: 13 residues. The V gene's germline CDR1 is SGDLS and CDR2 YYNGEE. The CDR3 spells CASGFSSTDTQYF. CDR3 bases: TGTGCCAGCGGCTTCTCTAGCACAGATACGCAGTATTTT.

The V call is TRBV11-2, the J call TRBJ1-1; weak D call: TRBD1 (6 bases). CDR1 SGHAT and CDR2 FQNNGV come from the germline V gene. Trimming took off 3 bases at V and 3 bases at J, with 8 bases between the two ends. The CDR3 covers 13 residues. The CDR3 DNA reads TGTGCCAGCAGCTTTACAGGGTACACTGAAGCTTTCTTT. The encoded protein is CASSFTGYTEAFF.

The DNA of the CDR3 is TGTGCCAGAAGCCCGGGGGTGGTTGACAGTCTGGGGTTCCACTTT. The encoded protein is CARSPGVVDSLGFHF. The genes are TRBV5-3 and TRBJ1-6, with a tentative D call TRBD1 (5 bases). TRBV5-3 is marked as an open reading frame, function uncertain. The CDR3 has 15 amino acids. Trimming took off 4 bases at V and 17 bases at J, with 25 bases between the two ends.

V usage is TRBV4-2 and J usage is TRBJ2-5; 10 nucleotides agree with TRBD2. The CDR3 has 15 residues. Germline loops: CDR1 LGHNA, CDR2 YNFKEQ. V shed 2 bases and J 5 bases; nucleotides not matched to a gene: 5. CDR3 nucleotides: TGTGCCAGCAGCCAACCAGCGGGGGGGCGGGAGACCCAGTACTTC. This sequence encodes CASSQPAGGRETQYF.

The rearrangement joins TRBV27 to TRBJ2-5, with a weak D call TRBD1 (6 bases). The germline CDR1 and CDR2 sequences are MNHEY and SMNVEV (reference sequence). Trimming cost V 6 bases and J 3 bases, with 20 bases left between them. The CDR3 runs 16 residues. The CDR3: CASRKLIGAGEETQYF. CDR3 in DNA: TGTGCCAGCAGGAAACTCATCGGGGCAGGGGAAGAGACCCAGTACTTC.

The rearrangement joins TRBV5-1 to TRBJ1-6; 7 bases fit TRBD1. With 4 bases clipped from V and 7 bases from J, the junction kept 14 bases outside the gene matches. The CDR3 extends over 17 amino acids. Germline CDR1 is SGHRS and CDR2 is YFSETQ. The CDR3 loop reads CASSPDPTVDRNSPLHF. The CDR3 nucleotides read TGCGCCAGCAGCCCGGATCCGACAGTGGACAGGAATTCACCCCTCCACTTT. The variable domain in full, completed from reference TRBV5-1 and TRBJ1-6, reads KAGVTQTPRYLIKTRGQQVTLSCSPISGHRSVSWYQQTPGQGLQFLFEYFSETQRNKGNFPGRFSGRQFSNSRSEMNVSTLELGDSALYLCASSPDPTVDRNSPLHFGNGTRLTVT.

V and J are TRBV7-2 and TRBJ2-5; D gene uncertain. The CDR3 length is 14 residues. Deletions cut 0 bases from V and 3 bases from J, with 8 bases between. Germline-derived CDR1 and CDR2 are SGHTA and FQGNSA. CDR3 protein: CASSLALEKETQYF. For the CDR3, the DNA is TGTGCCAGCAGCTTAGCCCTCGAGAAAGAGACCCAGTACTTC. Complete variable domain (other parts from reference TRBV7-2 and TRBJ2-5): GAGVSQSPSNKVTEKGKDVELRCDPISGHTALYWYRQSLGQGLEFLIYFQGNSAPDKSGLPSDRFSAERTGGSVSTLTIQRTQQEDSAVYLCASSLALEKETQYFGPGTRLLVL.

In DNA, the CDR3 is TGTGCCACCATCCGGGACAGGGGAAGCAATCAGCCCCAGCATTTT. Its protein product is CATIRDRGSNQPQHF. This chain uses TRBV6-6 with TRBJ1-5, with 10 positions matching TRBD1. CDR1 and CDR2 from the germline V gene are MNHNY and SVGAGI (reference sequence). The CDR3 is 15 residues long. The trim removed 10 bases at V and 1 base at J, leaving 7 bases unmatched.

This chain joins TRBV4-3 and TRBJ1-1; D uncertain. The CDR3 length is 14 residues. The V gene lost 1 base and the J gene lost 5 bases, with 11 bases spanning the gap. The V gene's germline CDR1 is LGHNA and CDR2 YSLEER. CDR3 in amino acids: CASSQVEGITEAFF. The CDR3 nucleotides are TGCGCCAGCAGCCAAGTAGAGGGAATTACTGAAGCTTTCTTT.

The V call is TRBV7-8, the J call TRBJ1-5; D is uncertain. V was cut by 5 bases and J by 6 bases, with 14 bases left in between. Germline-derived CDR1 and CDR2 are SGHVS and FQNEAQ. This CDR3 contains 14 residues. The CDR3 region has the DNA TGTGCCAGCAGCCTTGACGGGTCATTTCAGCCCCAGCATTTT. As protein: CASSLDGSFQPQHF. The entire variable domain, with the rest obtained from reference TRBV7-8 and TRBJ1-5, is as follows: GAGVSQSPRYKVAKRGQDVALRCDPISGHVSLFWYQQALGQGPEFLTYFQNEAQLDKSGLPSDRFFAERPEGSVSTLKIQRTQQEDSAVYLCASSLDGSFQPQHFGDGTRLSIL.

This clone came up a few times. This chain links TRBV10-2 with TRBJ1-2, with 9 bases that match TRBD1. CDR1 is WSHSY, CDR2 SAAADI, per germline. This CDR3 has 16 residues. With 5 bases clipped from V and 6 bases from J, the junction kept 13 bases outside the gene matches. Here the CDR3 reads CASSSSGTGSADGYTF. In DNA form, the CDR3 reads TGCGCCAGCAGTTCCTCCGGGACAGGGAGCGCGGATGGCTACACCTTC.

The chain couples TRBV19 to TRBJ1-1; D is ambiguous. The germline V and J ends were trimmed by 7 bases and 5 bases, with 23 bases remaining between them. CDR3 length: 16 residues. Germline V gives CDR1 LNHDA, CDR2 SQIVND (reference sequence). The chain's CDR3 is CASKRSALVTGTEAFF. For the CDR3, the DNA is TGTGCCAGTAAACGGTCGGCTCTCGTGACGGGTACTGAAGCTTTCTTT.

The sample holds a few counts of this clone. The chain couples TRBV6-1 to TRBJ1-4; D unclear. The CDR3 covers 11 residues. Trimming stripped 2 bases from V and 13 bases from J, with 8 bases between. CDR1 and CDR2 (germline): MNHNS, SASEGT. CDR3 in DNA: TGTGCCAGCAGTGAATTGAGGGTACTGTTTTTT. Amino acid sequence: CASSELRVLFF.

The V and J genes are TRBV6-5 and TRBJ1-1; TRBD1 is a possible D gene (6 bases). The germline V gene encodes CDR1 MNHEY and CDR2 SVGAGI. Trimming stripped 2 bases from V and 6 bases from J, with 7 bases between. The CDR3 sequence is 12 residues long. The CDR3 is CASSYGGPEAFF. CDR3 in DNA: TGTGCCAGCAGTTACGGGGGCCCTGAAGCTTTCTTT.

The CDR3 nucleotides read TGCGCCAGCAGTTCGGCGGGGAACACTGAAGCTTTCTTT. This sequence encodes CASSSAGNTEAFF. The rearrangement links TRBV10-1 to TRBJ1-1; D unresolved. Germline CDR1 WNHNN, CDR2 SYGVQD (reference sequence). The V gene lost 5 bases and the J gene lost 1 base, with 8 bases spanning the gap. This CDR3 is built from 13 residues.

This sequence joins TRBV6-1 and TRBJ1-5, with a possible D match to TRBD1 (6 bases). Trimming removed 0 bases from V and 0 bases from J, with 12 bases in between. Germline CDR1 and CDR2: MNHNS and SASEGT. The CDR3 spans 17 residues. Here the CDR3 DNA reads TGTGCCAGCAGTGAAGCCTCAGGGGCTTATAGCAATCAGCCCCAGCATTTT. Its translation: CASSEASGAYSNQPQHF.

The chain's CDR3 is CASSEDGRGTYEQYF. Written as DNA, the CDR3 is TGTGCCAGCAGTGAAGATGGCAGGGGGACCTACGAGCAGTACTTC. This chain uses TRBV6-1 with TRBJ2-7; TRBD1 matches at 7 bases. With V trimmed by 1 base and J by 2 bases, 5 bases remained unmatched. This CDR3 has 15 residues. Germline CDR1 reads MNHNS; CDR2 reads SASEGT.

The chain is built from TRBV23-1 and TRBJ2-7, with TRBD1 matching 7 bases. TRBV23-1 is reported as an ORF; its role is uncertain. The CDR3 loop spans 17 amino acids. V was clipped by 0 bases and J by 3 bases; unmatched bases: 11. CDR3 protein: CASSQSPRTGGDYEQYF. DNA of the CDR3: TGCGCCAGCAGTCAATCGCCTCGGACAGGAGGCGACTACGAGCAGTACTTC.

V gene TRBV6-2 or TRBV6-3 combines with J gene TRBJ2-1, with D possibly matching TRBD2 (5 bases). The CDR3 consists of 15 residues. Germline loops: CDR1 MNHEY, CDR2 SVGEGT. Trimming took off 2 bases at V and 4 bases at J, with 12 bases between the two ends. The CDR3 DNA sequence: TGTGCCAGCAGTTACGCGGGTCCCGCTTACAATGAGCAGTTCTTC. Its protein is CASSYAGPAYNEQFF.

V is TRBV11-3 and J is TRBJ2-2; D perhaps matches TRBD1 (5 bases). The V end was cut by 5 bases, the J end by 0 bases, with 13 bases between. Germline lookup yields CDR1 SGHNT and CDR2 YENEEA. The CDR3 runs 16 residues. DNA of the CDR3: TGTGCCAGCAGCCCGCGACAGAAATCGAACACCGGGGAGCTGTTTTTT. This encodes CASSPRQKSNTGELFF.

The chain has TRBV5-6 and TRBJ2-1; 8 bases align to TRBD2. CDR1 is SGHDT, CDR2 YYEEEE, per germline. V shed 2 bases, J shed 0 bases, and the junction held 7 bases outside the gene matches. CDR3 size: 17 residues. CDR3 amino acids: CASSLTRGGFSYNEQFF. The CDR3 bases are TGTGCCAGCAGCTTAACACGGGGGGGATTCTCCTACAATGAGCAGTTCTTC.

V gene TRBV6-2 or TRBV6-3 combines with J gene TRBJ2-7, with 7 bases lining up with TRBD2. The CDR3 consists of 13 residues. Germline assignment: CDR1 MNHEY and CDR2 SVGEGT. Unmatched junction bases numbered 7, after V lost 6 bases and J lost 5 bases. The CDR3 region is CASSGRLAHEQYF. CDR3 DNA sequence: TGTGCCAGCAGCGGCCGACTAGCCCACGAGCAGTACTTC.

The CDR3 reads CATSDHERGESGELFF. The DNA for the CDR3 is TGTGCCACCAGTGACCACGAGCGGGGGGAGTCCGGGGAGCTGTTTTTT. The chain employs TRBV24-1 and TRBJ2-2; 9 bases line up with TRBD2. Germline V gene data show CDR1 as KGHDR and CDR2 as SFDVKD. V lost 4 bases to trimming and J lost 6 bases; unmatched junction nucleotides: 8. The CDR3 is 16 residues long.

The J gene is TRBJ2-7, the V gene TRBV4-2, with TRBD2 as a possible D gene (5 bases). The germline V gene encodes CDR1 LGHNA and CDR2 YNFKEQ. Trimming shortened V by 1 base and J by 6 bases, and 16 bases separated the two germline ends. The CDR3 runs 15 residues. As DNA, the CDR3 is TGTGCCAGCAGCCAAGTGGCCGGAGACTACATCGAGCAGTACTTC. As protein: CASSQVAGDYIEQYF.